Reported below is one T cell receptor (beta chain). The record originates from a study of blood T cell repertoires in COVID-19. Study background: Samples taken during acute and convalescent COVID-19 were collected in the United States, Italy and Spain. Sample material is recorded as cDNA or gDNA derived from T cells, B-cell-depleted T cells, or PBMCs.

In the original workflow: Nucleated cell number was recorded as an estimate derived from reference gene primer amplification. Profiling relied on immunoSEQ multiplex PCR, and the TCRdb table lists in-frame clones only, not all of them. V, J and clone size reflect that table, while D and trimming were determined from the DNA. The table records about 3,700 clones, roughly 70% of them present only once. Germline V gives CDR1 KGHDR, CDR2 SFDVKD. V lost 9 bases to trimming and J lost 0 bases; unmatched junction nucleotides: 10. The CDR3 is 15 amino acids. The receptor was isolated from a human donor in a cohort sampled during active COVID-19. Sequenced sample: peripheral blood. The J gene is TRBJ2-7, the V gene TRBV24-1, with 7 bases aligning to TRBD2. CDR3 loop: CATPSLQRDSYEQYV. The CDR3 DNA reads TGTGCCACCCCCTCCCTCCAGCGGGACTCCTACGAGCAGTACGTC.